A single sample is the source of the 29 T cell receptor beta chains below, sequenced in a study of blood T cell repertoires in COVID-19. Only in-frame clones appear in the TCRdb table, and some are missing; sequencing was by immunoSEQ multiplex PCR. The sample has 75,000 to 100,000 clones, roughly 91% seen once. Source material: peripheral blood. The receptor set was obtained from an elderly woman with acute or convalescent COVID-19.

The genes are TRBV7-2 and TRBJ1-1, with 7 bases fitting TRBD1. Germline loops: CDR1 SGHTA, CDR2 FQGNSA. This CDR3 is 13 amino acids long. The junction had 7 bases not matched to a gene; V was cut back by 4 bases and J by 8 bases. CDR3 protein: CASSSTTGLEAFF. The CDR3 coding sequence is TGTGCCAGCAGCTCCACGACAGGGTTGGAAGCTTTCTTT.

J is TRBJ1-1 and V is TRBV9; D is undetermined. V lost 4 bases to trimming and J lost 11 bases, with 6 bases between them. Germline CDR1 and CDR2: SGDLS and YYNGEE. CDR3 length: 9 amino acids. In DNA, the CDR3 is TGTGCCAGCAGCCCTTTGGCTTTCTTT. This codes for CASSPLAFF.

This chain uses TRBV2 with TRBJ2-7, with 7 positions matching TRBD1. This CDR3 has 14 amino acids. The germline V gene encodes CDR1 SNHLY and CDR2 FYNNEI. Trimming removed 7 bases from V and 6 bases from J; junction bases left unmatched: 12. As DNA, the CDR3 is TGTGCCAGCACTCTGGACAGGTGGACGGGCGAGCAGTACTTC. Amino acid sequence: CASTLDRWTGEQYF.

This clone was counted only a few times. The chain carries TRBV2 and TRBJ1-5, with 8 bases that match TRBD1. Per germline, CDR1 SNHLY and CDR2 FYNNEI. CDR3 length equals 18 residues. The ends lost 6 bases at V and 5 bases at J; junction bases unmatched: 18. The CDR3 region is CASRPARTDRGFDQPQHF. DNA for the CDR3: TGTGCCAGCAGACCAGCCAGGACTGACAGGGGTTTCGATCAGCCCCAGCATTTT. The full variable domain, its missing parts supplied by reference TRBV2 and TRBJ1-5, is EPEVTQTPSHQVTQMGQEVILRCVPISNHLYFYWYRQILGQKVEFLVSFYNNEISEKSEIFDDQFSVERPDGSNFTLKIRSTKLEDSAMYFCASRPARTDRGFDQPQHFGDGTRLSIL.

This clone was counted once. The rearrangement links TRBV7-6 to TRBJ2-2; possible D gene TRBD1, 6 bases. Germline assignment: CDR1 SGHVS and CDR2 FNYEAQ. The germline V and J ends were trimmed by 6 bases and 1 base, with 9 bases remaining between them. CDR3 size: 14 residues. CDR3: CASSPDRNTGELFF. Here the CDR3 DNA reads TGTGCCAGCAGTCCGGACAGGAACACCGGGGAGCTGTTTTTT.

The chain joins TRBV24-1 to TRBJ2-1; D possibly corresponds to TRBD1 (5 bases). CDR3 length equals 18 residues. Germline V gives CDR1 KGHDR, CDR2 SFDVKD. With 4 bases removed from V and 0 bases from J, the gap between germline ends came to 18 bases. The CDR3 protein is CATSEQTATSYSYNEQFF. The CDR3 DNA reads TGTGCCACCAGTGAGCAGACAGCAACAAGTTACTCCTACAATGAGCAGTTCTTC.

The chain uses TRBV5-1 and TRBJ2-5, with 12 bases aligning to TRBD2. Germline CDR1 and CDR2: SGHRS and YFSETQ. V lost 2 bases to trimming and J lost 5 bases; unmatched junction nucleotides: 7. The CDR3 sequence is 16 residues long. As DNA, the CDR3 is TGCGCCAGCAGCTTCTCTAGCGGGGGGGCCTTTGAGACCCAGTACTTC. This translates into CASSFSSGGAFETQYF.

This chain connects TRBV11-2 to TRBJ1-6; 11 nucleotides line up with TRBD1. The V gene's germline CDR1 is SGHAT and CDR2 FQNNGV. This CDR3 comprises 16 residues. The V gene end was trimmed by 6 bases and the J gene end by 9 bases; junction bases not matched to a gene: 10. Here the CDR3 DNA reads TGTGCCAGCAGGGGCCGGGACAGGGGGTTTGGTTCACCCCTCCACTTT. Its protein product is CASRGRDRGFGSPLHF.

The V and J genes are TRBV7-8 and TRBJ2-7, with D possibly TRBD2 on 6 matching bases. CDR3 length: 14 amino acids. V was cut by 5 bases and J by 3 bases, with 14 bases left in between. CDR1 and CDR2 from the germline V gene are SGHVS and FQNEAQ. The CDR3 region is CASSRGLLDYEQYF. CDR3 in DNA: TGTGCCAGCAGCCGGGGACTGTTAGACTACGAGCAGTACTTC.

This clone appeared a few times. The chain carries TRBV18 and TRBJ2-6, with 12 bases identical to TRBD1. Germline loops: CDR1 KGHSH, CDR2 LQKENI. Losses at the gene ends were 6 bases for V and 2 bases for J; bases not matched to a gene: 5. This CDR3 is 17 amino acids long. The DNA of the CDR3 is TGTGCCAGCTCTCCGGGACAGGGGGCAGCTGGGGCCAACGTCCTGACTTTC. Amino acids: CASSPGQGAAGANVLTF.

The rearrangement joins TRBV6-2 or TRBV6-3 to TRBJ2-3; 9 bases are a match to TRBD2. This CDR3 has 16 amino acids. Germline CDR1 and CDR2: MNHEY and SVGEGT. The junction had 5 bases not matched to a gene; V was cut back by 0 bases and J by 4 bases. CDR3 sequence (DNA): TGTGCCAGCAGTTACTCTGCGGGGGGGCTCCCAGATACGCAGTATTTT. Its protein product is CASSYSAGGLPDTQYF.

This rearrangement joins TRBV5-1 to TRBJ1-3; 8 nucleotides agree with TRBD1. The CDR3 is 14 amino acids. Trimming removed 4 bases from V and 5 bases from J; junction bases left unmatched: 5. The germline gives CDR1 SGHRS, CDR2 YFSETQ. CDR3 sequence: CASSTDRERNTIYF. CDR3 nucleotides: TGCGCCAGCAGCACGGACAGGGAGAGAAACACCATATATTTT.

The J gene is TRBJ2-2, the V gene TRBV4-3; 9 bases agree with TRBD1. Germline assignment: CDR1 LGHNA and CDR2 YSLEER. The V segment lost 4 bases and the J segment 5 bases; nucleotides outside the gene matches: 2. The CDR3 extends over 14 amino acids. The CDR3 nucleotides are TGCGCCAGCAGCCGGGACAGGGCGACCGGGGAGCTGTTTTTT. Translating it yields CASSRDRATGELFF.

The chain uses TRBV30 and TRBJ1-5; 8 nucleotides agree with TRBD1. CDR3 length equals 14 residues. CDR1 is GTSNPN and CDR2 is SVGIG in the germline V gene (reference sequence). Trimming cost V 0 bases and J 6 bases; bases outside gene matches: 4. The CDR3 DNA is TGTGCCTGGAGTGTAGCAGGGGGCTCTCAGCCCCAGCATTTT. Its protein product is CAWSVAGGSQPQHF. The whole variable domain, filled in from reference TRBV30 and TRBJ1-5, reads SQTIHQWPATLVQPVGSPLSLECTVEGTSNPNLYWYRQAAGRGLQLLFYSVGIGQISSEVPQNLSASRPQDRQFILSSKKLLLSDSGFYLCAWSVAGGSQPQHFGDGTRLSIL.

This chain connects TRBV5-8 to TRBJ1-5; 10 nucleotides match TRBD1. The CDR3 loop spans 16 amino acids. J lost 6 bases, V lost 7 bases, and 13 bases had no gene match. Germline values: CDR1 SGHTS, CDR2 YDEGEE. The CDR3 region is CASCLETGGAGQPQHF. CDR3 coding DNA: TGTGCCAGCTGCCTTGAGACAGGGGGCGCGGGTCAGCCCCAGCATTTT.

The CDR3 sequence: CASSWDSNYEQYF. The DNA for the CDR3 is TGTGCCAGCAGCTGGGACAGTAATTACGAGCAGTACTTC. This chain links TRBV5-6 with TRBJ2-7, with 7 bases matching TRBD1. Germline values: CDR1 SGHDT, CDR2 YYEEEE. The CDR3 has 13 amino acids. V shed 3 bases, J shed 4 bases, and the junction held 4 bases outside the gene matches.

CDR3 protein: CASSLAGQGFNEQFF. CDR3 DNA: TGCGCCAGCAGCTTGGCGGGACAGGGATTTAATGAGCAGTTCTTC. This rearrangement joins TRBV5-1 to TRBJ2-1; 9 bases line up with TRBD1. Germline-derived CDR1 and CDR2 are SGHRS and YFSETQ. The ends lost 0 bases at V and 7 bases at J; junction bases unmatched: 5. This CDR3 spans 15 amino acids.

This rearrangement joins TRBV2 to TRBJ2-1; 12 bases match TRBD2. Germline assignment: CDR1 SNHLY and CDR2 FYNNEI. The CDR3 spans 18 residues. V lost 6 bases to trimming and J lost 7 bases; unmatched junction nucleotides: 16. This chain's CDR3 is CASRWEWVTSGSRNEQFF. CDR3 nucleotides: TGTGCCAGCAGATGGGAATGGGTGACTAGCGGGAGTAGAAATGAGCAGTTCTTC.

CDR3 nucleotide sequence: TGTGCCAGCAGCCCTAGCGGGAGTGATACAGATACGCAGTATTTT. As protein: CASSPSGSDTDTQYF. The chain is built from TRBV13 and TRBJ2-3, with 10 bases lining up with TRBD2. The CDR3 is 15 residues long. Trimming removed 5 bases from V and 3 bases from J; junction bases left unmatched: 5. Germline lookup yields CDR1 PRHDT and CDR2 FYEKMQ (reference sequence).

CDR3 sequence reads: CASSKDRGPHQPQHF. In DNA, the CDR3 is TGTGCCAGCAGCAAAGATAGGGGGCCTCATCAGCCCCAGCATTTT. This sequence joins TRBV21-1 and TRBJ1-5; TRBD1, the D gene given by the table, was not confirmed from the DNA. TRBV21-1 is tagged as a pseudogene. This CDR3 has 15 residues.

This rearrangement joins TRBV29-1 to TRBJ1-2; unclear D gene. Germline CDR1 is SQVTM and CDR2 is ANQGSEA. Trimming took 4 bases from V and 7 from J, leaving 10 bases between them. CDR3 length equals 11 residues. The CDR3 sequence: CSVGSPSGYTF. The DNA for the CDR3 is TGCAGCGTTGGGAGCCCGAGTGGCTACACCTTC.

The chain carries TRBV19 and TRBJ2-3, with 7 bases fitting TRBD2. CDR1 LNHDA and CDR2 SQIVND come from the germline V gene (reference sequence). The ends lost 1 base at V and 2 bases at J; junction bases unmatched: 6. CDR3 size: 16 residues. The CDR3 protein is CASSIVEGLITDTQYF. CDR3 bases: TGTGCCAGTAGTATAGTTGAGGGACTAATCACAGATACGCAGTATTTT.

This clone was observed once. This chain joins TRBV7-8 and TRBJ2-1; 10 bases are a match to TRBD1. Losses at the gene ends were 5 bases for V and 7 bases for J; bases not matched to a gene: 5. Germline V gene data show CDR1 as SGHVS and CDR2 as FQNEAQ. This CDR3 has 14 amino acids. The CDR3 sequence: CASSRTGGINEQFF. The DNA for the CDR3 is TGTGCCAGCAGCCGGACAGGGGGAATAAATGAGCAGTTCTTC.

V and J are TRBV5-6 and TRBJ1-1, with 9 bases identical to TRBD1. With V trimmed by 7 bases and J by 4 bases, 11 bases remained unmatched. The CDR3 loop spans 15 amino acids. Looked up from germline, CDR1 is SGHDT and CDR2 is YYEEEE. This CDR3 is CASGQWLTGGTEAFF. In nucleotides, the CDR3 is TGTGCCAGCGGACAGTGGCTGACAGGGGGCACTGAAGCTTTCTTT.

V is TRBV10-3 and J is TRBJ2-1; the match to TRBD2 covers 9 bases. CDR1 and CDR2 (germline): ENHRY, SYGVKD. This CDR3 is 15 amino acids long. The junction had 9 bases not matched to a gene; V was cut back by 4 bases and J by 8 bases. Here the CDR3 DNA reads TGTGCCATCAGTGTAGCGGGAGCGGGGATCGATGAGCAGTTCTTC. Translation gives CAISVAGAGIDEQFF.

This clone was picked up one time. The identical CDR3 is also encoded by other nucleotide sequences in the sample. The rearrangement uses TRBV5-1 and TRBJ2-3; 10 bases map to TRBD2. The CDR3 covers 15 residues. CDR1 is SGHRS and CDR2 is YFSETQ in the germline V gene. The J segment lost 0 bases and the V segment lost 4 bases, leaving 2 bases of the junction unmatched. The CDR3 region is CASSPAGGSTDTQYF. Written as DNA, the CDR3 is TGCGCCAGCAGCCCAGCGGGGGGGAGCACAGATACGCAGTATTTT. Using reference TRBV5-1 and TRBJ2-3 for the parts outside the CDR3, the full variable domain is KAGVTQTPRYLIKTRGQQVTLSCSPISGHRSVSWYQQTPGQGLQFLFEYFSETQRNKGNFPGRFSGRQFSNSRSEMNVSTLELGDSALYLCASSPAGGSTDTQYFGPGTRLTVL.

This rearrangement joins TRBV19 to TRBJ2-7; 9 bases fit TRBD1. The CDR3 runs to 14 residues. CDR1 is LNHDA, CDR2 SQIVND, per germline (reference sequence). Trimming cost V 5 bases and J 3 bases; bases outside gene matches: 5. In DNA form, the CDR3 reads TGTGCCAGTAGTTTACGGACAGGGGACTACGAGCAGTACTTC. Encoded protein: CASSLRTGDYEQYF. Full variable domain (missing parts from reference TRBV19 and TRBJ2-7): DGGITQSPKYLFRKEGQNVTLSCEQNLNHDAMYWYRQDPGQGLRLIYYSQIVNDFQKGDIAEGYSVSREKKESFPLTVTSAQKNPTAFYLCASSLRTGDYEQYFGPGTRLTVT.

This clone was seen more than once but under ten times. CDR3 sequence (DNA): TGTGCCAGCAGTGGTACCTACGAGCAGTACTTC. Amino acid sequence: CASSGTYEQYF. The chain uses TRBV2 and TRBJ2-7; D not resolved. V lost 4 bases to trimming and J lost 2 bases, with 3 bases between them. Germline CDR1 and CDR2: SNHLY and FYNNEI. This CDR3 has 11 amino acids.

The chain employs TRBV28 and TRBJ1-2, with D possibly being TRBD1 (5 bases). The germline V and J ends were trimmed by 2 bases and 4 bases, with 11 bases remaining between them. The length of the CDR3 is 14 residues. Germline V gene sequence: CDR1 MDHEN, CDR2 SYDVKM. CDR3 sequence reads: CASSLNRRLYGYTF. CDR3 DNA: TGTGCCAGCAGTTTAAACAGGCGTCTCTATGGCTACACCTTC.